The sequence of this TCR beta chain was determined in a study of control samples from healthy donors and cancer patients. Trimming left V 1 base short and J 5 bases short, with 9 bases between. Per the germline V gene, CDR1 is SNHLY and CDR2 is FYNNEI. The CDR3 extends over 14 amino acids. Generated by immunoSEQ multiplex PCR, the TCRdb table keeps only in-frame clones and is missing some. The sample records roughly 98,000 clones, just over 90% being singletons. V gene TRBV2 combines with J gene TRBJ2-1; the D is unclear. Material for sequencing was blood. The TCR was taken from a man aged 18 to 35 in good health. The DNA of the CDR3 is TGTGCCAGCAGTGAAGGCCTAGTCGACAATGAGCAGTTCTTC. Protein: CASSEGLVDNEQFF.